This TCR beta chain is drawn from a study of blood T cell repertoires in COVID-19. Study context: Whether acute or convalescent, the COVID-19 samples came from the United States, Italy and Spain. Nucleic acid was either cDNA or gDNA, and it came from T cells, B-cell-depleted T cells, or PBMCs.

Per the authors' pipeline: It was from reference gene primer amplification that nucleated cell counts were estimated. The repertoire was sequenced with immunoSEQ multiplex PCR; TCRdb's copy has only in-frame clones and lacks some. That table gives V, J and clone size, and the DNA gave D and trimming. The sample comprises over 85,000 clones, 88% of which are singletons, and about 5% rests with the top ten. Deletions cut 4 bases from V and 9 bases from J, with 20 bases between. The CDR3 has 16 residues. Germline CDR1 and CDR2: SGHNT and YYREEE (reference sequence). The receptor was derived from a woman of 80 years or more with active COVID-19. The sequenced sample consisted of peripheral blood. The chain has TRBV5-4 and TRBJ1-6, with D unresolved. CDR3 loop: CASSITGRGEASPLHF. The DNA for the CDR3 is TGTGCCAGCAGCATCACCGGACGCGGGGAGGCTTCACCCCTCCACTTT.